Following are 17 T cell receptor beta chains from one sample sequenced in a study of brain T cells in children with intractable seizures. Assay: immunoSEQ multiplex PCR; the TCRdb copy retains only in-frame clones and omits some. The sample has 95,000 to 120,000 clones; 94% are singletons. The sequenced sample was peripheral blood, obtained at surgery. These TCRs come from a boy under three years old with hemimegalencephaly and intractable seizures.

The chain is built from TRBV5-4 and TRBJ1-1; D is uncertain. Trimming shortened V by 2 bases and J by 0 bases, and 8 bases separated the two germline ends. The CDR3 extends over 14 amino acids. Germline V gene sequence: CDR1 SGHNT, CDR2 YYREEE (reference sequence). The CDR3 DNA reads TGTGCCAGCAGCTTTGGATACATGAACACTGAAGCTTTCTTT. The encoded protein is CASSFGYMNTEAFF.

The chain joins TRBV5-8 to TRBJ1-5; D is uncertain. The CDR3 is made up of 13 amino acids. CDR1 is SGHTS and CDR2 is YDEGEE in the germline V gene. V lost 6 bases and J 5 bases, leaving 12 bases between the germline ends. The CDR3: CASTHTPDQPQHF. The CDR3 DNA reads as TGTGCCAGCACCCACACCCCGGATCAGCCCCAGCATTTT.

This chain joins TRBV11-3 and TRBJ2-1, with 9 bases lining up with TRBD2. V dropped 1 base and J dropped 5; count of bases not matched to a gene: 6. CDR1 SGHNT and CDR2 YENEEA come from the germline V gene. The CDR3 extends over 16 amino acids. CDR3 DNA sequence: TGTGCCAGCAGCTTAGGAGGGGCGGGAGGGGACAATGAGCAGTTCTTC. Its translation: CASSLGGAGGDNEQFF.

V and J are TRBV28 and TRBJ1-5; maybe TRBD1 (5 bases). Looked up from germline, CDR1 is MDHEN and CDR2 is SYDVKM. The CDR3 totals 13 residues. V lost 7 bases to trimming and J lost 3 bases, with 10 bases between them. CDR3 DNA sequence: TGTGCCAGCAAGGGACCTTACAATCAGCCCCAGCATTTT. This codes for CASKGPYNQPQHF. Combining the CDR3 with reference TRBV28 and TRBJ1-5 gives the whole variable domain DVKVTQSSRYLVKRTGEKVFLECVQDMDHENMFWYRQDPGLGLRLIYFSYDVKMKEKGDIPEGYSVSREKKERFSLILESASTNQTSMYLCASKGPYNQPQHFGDGTRLSIL.

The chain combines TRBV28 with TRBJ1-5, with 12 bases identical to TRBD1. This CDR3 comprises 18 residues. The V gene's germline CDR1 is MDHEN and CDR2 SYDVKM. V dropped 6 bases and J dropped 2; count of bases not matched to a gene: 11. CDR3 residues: CASSAPQGQGAGNQPQHF. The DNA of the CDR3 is TGTGCCAGCAGCGCCCCCCAGGGACAGGGGGCCGGCAATCAGCCCCAGCATTTT.

The CDR3 coding sequence is TGCGCCAGCCAGCCGGGACTAGCTTGGGATACGCAGTATTTT. Protein: CASQPGLAWDTQYF. The chain carries TRBV4-3 and TRBJ2-3; 9 bases agree with TRBD2. V dropped 8 bases and J dropped 6; count of bases not matched to a gene: 9. The CDR3 has 14 residues. Germline CDR1 and CDR2: LGHNA and YSLEER.

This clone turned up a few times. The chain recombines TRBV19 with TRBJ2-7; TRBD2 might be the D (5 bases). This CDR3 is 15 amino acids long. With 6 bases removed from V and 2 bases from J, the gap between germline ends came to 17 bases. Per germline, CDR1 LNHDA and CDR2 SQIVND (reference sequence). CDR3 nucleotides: TGTGCCAGTAGCCGGAACACCGGGATTCCCTACGAGCAGTACTTC. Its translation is CASSRNTGIPYEQYF.

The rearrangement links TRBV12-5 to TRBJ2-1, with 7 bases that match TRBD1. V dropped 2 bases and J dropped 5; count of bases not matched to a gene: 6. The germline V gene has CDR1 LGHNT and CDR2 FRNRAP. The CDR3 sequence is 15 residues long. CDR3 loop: CASGLRGQVNNEQFF. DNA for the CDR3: TGTGCTAGTGGTTTGCGTGGACAGGTTAACAATGAGCAGTTCTTC.

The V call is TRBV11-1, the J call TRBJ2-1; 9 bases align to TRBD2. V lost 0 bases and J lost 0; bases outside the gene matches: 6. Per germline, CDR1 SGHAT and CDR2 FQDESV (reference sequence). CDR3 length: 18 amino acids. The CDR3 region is CASSLAPSGMSSYNEQFF. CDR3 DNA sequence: TGTGCCAGCAGCTTAGCGCCTAGCGGGATGAGCTCCTACAATGAGCAGTTCTTC.

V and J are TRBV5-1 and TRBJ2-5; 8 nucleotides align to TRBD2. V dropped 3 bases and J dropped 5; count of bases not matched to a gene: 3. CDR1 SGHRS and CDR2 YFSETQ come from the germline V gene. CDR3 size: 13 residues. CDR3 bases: TGCGCCAGCAGCTCCCGGGGGGGCGAGACCCAGTACTTC. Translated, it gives CASSSRGGETQYF.

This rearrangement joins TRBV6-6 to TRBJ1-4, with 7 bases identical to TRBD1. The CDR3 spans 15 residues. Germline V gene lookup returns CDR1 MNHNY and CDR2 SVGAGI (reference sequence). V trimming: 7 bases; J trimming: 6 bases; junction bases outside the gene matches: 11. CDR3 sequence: CASTNNRDSYEKLFF. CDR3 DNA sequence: TGTGCCAGCACAAATAACCGGGACAGTTATGAAAAACTGTTTTTT.

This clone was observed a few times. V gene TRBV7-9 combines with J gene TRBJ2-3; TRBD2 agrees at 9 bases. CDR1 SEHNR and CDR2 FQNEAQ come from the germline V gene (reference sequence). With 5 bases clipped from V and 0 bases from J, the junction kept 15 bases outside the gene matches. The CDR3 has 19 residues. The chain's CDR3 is CASSLGRAGGRLSTDTQYF. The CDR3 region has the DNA TGTGCCAGCAGCCTTGGGAGAGCGGGAGGAAGACTTAGCACAGATACGCAGTATTTT.

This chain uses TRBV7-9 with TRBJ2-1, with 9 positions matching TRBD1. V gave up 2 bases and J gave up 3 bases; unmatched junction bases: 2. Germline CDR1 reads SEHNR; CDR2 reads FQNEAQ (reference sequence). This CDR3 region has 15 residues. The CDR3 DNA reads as TGTGCCAGCAGCTTACTGGGACAGGGCTACAATGAGCAGTTCTTC. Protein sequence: CASSLLGQGYNEQFF.

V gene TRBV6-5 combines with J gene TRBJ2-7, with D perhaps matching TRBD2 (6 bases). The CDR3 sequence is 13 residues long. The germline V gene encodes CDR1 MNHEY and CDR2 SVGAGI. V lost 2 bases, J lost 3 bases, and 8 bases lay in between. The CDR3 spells CASSYRGGYEQYF. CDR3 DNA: TGTGCCAGCAGTTACCGGGGAGGCTACGAGCAGTACTTC.

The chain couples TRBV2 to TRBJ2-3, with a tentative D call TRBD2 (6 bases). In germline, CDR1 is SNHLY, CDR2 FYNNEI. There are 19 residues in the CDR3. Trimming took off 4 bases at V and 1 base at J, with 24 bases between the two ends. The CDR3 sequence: CASSGARTILLRGTDTQYF. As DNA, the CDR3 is TGTGCCAGCAGTGGCGCCCGGACTATACTATTAAGGGGCACAGATACGCAGTATTTT.

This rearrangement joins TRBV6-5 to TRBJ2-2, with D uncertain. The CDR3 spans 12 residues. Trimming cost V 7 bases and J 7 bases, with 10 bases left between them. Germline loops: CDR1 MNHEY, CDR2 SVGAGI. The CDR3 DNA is TGTGCCAGCAAGGTCGGTATCGGGGAGCTGTTTTTT. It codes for CASKVGIGELFF.

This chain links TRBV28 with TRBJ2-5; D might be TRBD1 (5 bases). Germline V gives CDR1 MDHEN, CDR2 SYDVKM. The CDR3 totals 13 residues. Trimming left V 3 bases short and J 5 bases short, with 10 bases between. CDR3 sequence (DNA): TGTGCCAGCAGTTTGGCAGGGTCGGAGACCCAGTACTTC. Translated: CASSLAGSETQYF.